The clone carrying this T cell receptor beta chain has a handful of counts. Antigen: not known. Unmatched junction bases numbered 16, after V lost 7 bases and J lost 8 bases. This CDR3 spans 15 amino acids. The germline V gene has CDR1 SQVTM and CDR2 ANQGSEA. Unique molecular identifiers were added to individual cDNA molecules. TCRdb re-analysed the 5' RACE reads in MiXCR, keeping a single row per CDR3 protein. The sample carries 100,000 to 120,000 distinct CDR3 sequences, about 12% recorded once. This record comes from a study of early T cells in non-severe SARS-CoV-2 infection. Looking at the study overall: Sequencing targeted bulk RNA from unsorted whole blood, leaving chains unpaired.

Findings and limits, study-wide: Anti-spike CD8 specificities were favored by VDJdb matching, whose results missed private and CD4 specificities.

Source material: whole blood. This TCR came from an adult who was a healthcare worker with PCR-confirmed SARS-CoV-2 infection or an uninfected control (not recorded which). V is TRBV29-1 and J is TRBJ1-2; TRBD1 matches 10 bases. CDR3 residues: CSGGDLTGGLMGYTF. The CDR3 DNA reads TGCAGCGGCGGGGATCTGACAGGGGGCTTGATGGGCTACACCTTC.